This is a list of T cell receptor beta chains from one sample in a study of persistence of HIV-infected CD4 T cells. Only in-frame clones appear in the TCRdb table, and some are missing; sequencing was by immunoSEQ multiplex PCR. This table holds about 41,000 clones, around 78% found once. Antigens of these TCRs are unknown. Sample: CD4+ T cells sorted from PBMCs after roughly 17-hour stimulation, taken from a patient who received antiretroviral therapy. Receptors were obtained from an adult man with HIV who was CMV-seropositive. CDR3s include the opening cysteine and the closing phenylalanine or tryptophan. A D gene is named only where the DNA matches it firmly. Size is stated for part of the rows, as once, few or many counts, or as a class when the clone is expanded.

D gene,clone size,J gene,V gene,CDR3 protein
TRBD1,NA,TRBJ2-7,TRBV6-5,CASRPSGTGLPEQYF
NA,NA,TRBJ2-1,TRBV4-3,CASSRTGYNEQFF
NA,few,TRBJ1-1,TRBV30,CAWRDRNTEAFF
NA,NA,TRBJ1-4,TRBV7-3,CASSPSDRKGPDNEKLFF
NA,NA,TRBJ1-1,TRBV6-2/TRBV6-3,CASSRSSGRAFF
TRBD1,NA,TRBJ2-7,TRBV18,CASSRRTGDRDEQYF
TRBD1,NA,TRBJ1-2,TRBV6-5,CASRGQGAYGYTF
NA,NA,TRBJ1-2,TRBV7-2,CASSPRLGYGYTF
NA,NA,TRBJ1-1,TRBV15,CATSRERGGRNTEAFF
NA,NA,TRBJ2-1,TRBV5-1,CASSPDGSRVEQFF
TRBD1,once,TRBJ2-2,TRBV11-3,CASSLDRGQAGELFF
TRBD1,once,TRBJ2-7,TRBV5-1,CASSGTGVVYEQYF
NA,NA,TRBJ1-5,TRBV7-5,CARSLVDCPGQGAQPQHF
TRBD1,few,TRBJ1-2,TRBV12-5,CASGLTGTGYGYTF
NA,NA,TRBJ1-2,TRBV30,CAWSSGVDGYTF
TRBD1,NA,TRBJ2-1,TRBV23-1,CASSRRDRGGRTHYNEQFF
TRBD1,NA,TRBJ1-1,TRBV7-9,CASSIRQGHTEAFF
NA,once,TRBJ2-5,TRBV11-3,CASSLGNQETQYF
TRBD2,NA,TRBJ2-1,TRBV4-3,CASSLSGRPYNEQFF
NA,NA,TRBJ1-1,TRBV19,CASSNRVKNTEAFF
TRBD1,NA,TRBJ1-2,TRBV6-5,CASSSTGGIARGYTF
NA,NA,TRBJ1-1,TRBV6-5,CASSKQGGTEAFF
TRBD1,NA,TRBJ1-2,TRBV29-1,CSVGTGTGMGRGYTF
NA,NA,TRBJ2-6,TRBV10-3,CAISEMAGANVLTF
TRBD2,once,TRBJ2-7,TRBV3-1/TRBV3-2,CASSPRWGRAYEQYF
TRBD2,NA,TRBJ2-1,TRBV25-1,CASSRSAGRNEQFF
NA,NA,TRBJ2-2,TRBV25-1,CASSEVSGEDTGELFF
TRBD1,NA,TRBJ1-3,TRBV3-1/TRBV3-2,CASSQGDRSSGNTIYF
TRBD1,NA,TRBJ1-4,TRBV5-1,CASSLRAGTGSEKLFF
TRBD1,NA,TRBJ1-6,TRBV14,CASSHYLPGTGGAYNSPLHF
NA,NA,TRBJ1-6,TRBV5-1,CASSSPDGKSPLHF
TRBD1,NA,TRBJ1-2,TRBV7-9,CASSRFPGGIYGYTF
NA,NA,TRBJ1-2,TRBV20-1,CSARDFGYTF
NA,NA,TRBJ2-2,TRBV6-5,CASSYYTGELFF
TRBD1,NA,TRBJ1-2,TRBV19,CASSIPGTGGNYGYTF
NA,NA,TRBJ2-2,TRBV6-5,CAAVRTPNTGELFF
NA,NA,TRBJ2-7,TRBV27,CASSLVAGSSYEQYF
TRBD1,few,TRBJ2-2,TRBV11-3,CASSLARQGKTGELFF